One sample yielded the 2 T cell receptor beta chains listed below, sequenced in a study of cytomegalovirus exposure and HLA in healthy donors. PCR amplification relied on 60 Vbeta primers (plus 13 Jbeta primers). TCRdb's table, derived via immunoSEQ multiplex PCR, lists solely in-frame clones and lacks some. The data show some 250,000 clones, with 82% seen just once and approximately 5.3% held by the top ten. Sequencing was performed on PBMCs. Every receptor here comes from a woman between 40 and 55 years old in good health and CMV-seropositive.

This rearrangement joins TRBV6-1 to TRBJ1-1, with 10 bases aligning to TRBD1. This CDR3 is built from 15 residues. The germline gives CDR1 MNHNS, CDR2 SASEGT. V was pared by 3 bases and J by 4 bases, with 5 bases of the junction left unmatched. The CDR3 coding sequence is TGTGCCAGCAGTGATGACAGGGGGCTGGGCACTGAAGCTTTCTTT. Protein product: CASSDDRGLGTEAFF.

The J gene is TRBJ2-5, the V gene TRBV6-5, with TRBD1 identical over 8 bases. The CDR3 covers 15 residues. Germline V gene sequence: CDR1 MNHEY, CDR2 SVGAGI. V lost 2 bases to trimming and J lost 1 base; unmatched junction nucleotides: 3. The CDR3 is CASSYTGGPQETQYF. The CDR3 DNA follows: TGTGCCAGCAGTTACACAGGGGGACCCCAAGAGACCCAGTACTTC.